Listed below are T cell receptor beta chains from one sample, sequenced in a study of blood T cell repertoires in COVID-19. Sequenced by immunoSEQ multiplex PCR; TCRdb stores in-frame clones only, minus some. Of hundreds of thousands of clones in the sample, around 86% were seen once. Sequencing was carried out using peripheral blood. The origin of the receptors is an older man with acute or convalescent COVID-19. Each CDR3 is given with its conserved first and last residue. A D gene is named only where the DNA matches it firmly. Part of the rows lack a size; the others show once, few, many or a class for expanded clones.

DNA: TGCGCCAGCAGCTTGGGGATACGGACTAGCGGGGCCAATGAGCAGTTCTTC; CDR3: CASSLGIRTSGANEQFF; size: .; D: TRBD2; V: TRBV5-1; J: TRBJ2-1
DNA: TGTGCCAGCAGCTTACAGGGGGCGTGGGGAGCTTTCTTT; CDR3: CASSLQGAWGAFF; size: few; D: TRBD1; V: TRBV7-9; J: TRBJ1-1
DNA: .; CDR3: CASILESGREETQYF; size: .; D: .; V: TRBV2; J: TRBJ2-5
DNA: TGTGCCAGCAGCCATGCTCAAACTTTCACCTACAATGAGCAGTTCTTC; CDR3: CASSHAQTFTYNEQFF; size: .; D: .; V: TRBV3-1/TRBV3-2; J: TRBJ2-1
DNA: TGTGCCAGCAGCCAAGAAAAGGGACTAGCGGGGGAGCAGTTCTTC; CDR3: CASSQEKGLAGEQFF; size: .; D: TRBD2; V: TRBV4-2; J: TRBJ2-1
DNA: TGTGCCACTGGACAGGGGGTATTGAACACTGAAGCTTTCTTT; CDR3: CATGQGVLNTEAFF; size: .; D: TRBD1; V: TRBV10-3; J: TRBJ1-1
DNA: TGTGCCAGCAGCGCAGGGGATCAGCCCCAGCATTTT; CDR3: CASSAGDQPQHF; size: .; D: .; V: TRBV9; J: TRBJ1-5
DNA: TGTGCCAGTCAGATTCGACAGACCTCCTACAATGAGCAGTTCTTC; CDR3: CASQIRQTSYNEQFF; size: .; D: .; V: TRBV5-8; J: TRBJ2-1
DNA: TGTGCCAGCTCACCAACAGGGGGCTTTGGGGATCAGCCCCAGCATTTT; CDR3: CASSPTGGFGDQPQHF; size: .; D: TRBD1; V: TRBV18; J: TRBJ1-5
DNA: TGTGCCAGTAGCTCCGGGACTAGCCGCACAGATACGCAGTATTTT; CDR3: CASSSGTSRTDTQYF; size: .; D: TRBD2; V: TRBV19; J: TRBJ2-3
DNA: TGTGCCAGTAGTCGAACAGGGGACGCTGAAGCTTTCTTT; CDR3: CASSRTGDAEAFF; size: .; D: TRBD1; V: TRBV19; J: TRBJ1-1
DNA: TGCGCCAGCAGCCAAGAGGAGAGCTCCTACAATGAGCAGTTCTTC; CDR3: CASSQEESSYNEQFF; size: .; D: .; V: TRBV4-3; J: TRBJ2-1
DNA: TGTGCCAGCAGTGTGACAGGGATTGGTCAGCCCCAGCATTTT; CDR3: CASSVTGIGQPQHF; size: .; D: TRBD1; V: TRBV28; J: TRBJ1-5
DNA: TGTGCCAGCAGTTTCGGACTAGCGGGGGGCAGCACAGATACGCAGTATTTT; CDR3: CASSFGLAGGSTDTQYF; size: .; D: TRBD2; V: TRBV11-3; J: TRBJ2-3
DNA: TGTGCCAGCTCAGCGGGACTAGCGGAGTACAATGAGCAGTTCTTC; CDR3: CASSAGLAEYNEQFF; size: .; D: TRBD2; V: TRBV18; J: TRBJ2-1
DNA: TGTGCCAGCAGCGTAGGAGGATTCTCTGGAAACACCATATATTTT; CDR3: CASSVGGFSGNTIYF; size: .; D: .; V: TRBV9; J: TRBJ1-3
DNA: TGTGCCAGCAGCCTTGGGGAGGGAGGCTCTGGAAACACCATATATTTT; CDR3: CASSLGEGGSGNTIYF; size: .; D: .; V: TRBV9; J: TRBJ1-3